This entry lists 25 T cell receptor beta chains sequenced from one sample in a study of T-cell reconstitution after alpha-beta-depleted transplantation in children. TCRbeta library construction was performed incorporating unique molecular identifiers. TCRdb re-called the PCR reads with MiXCR, one entry per CDR3 protein. The sample records around 450,000 distinct CDR3 sequences, around two fifths being singletons. The sequences come from PBMCs, collected before TCRalphabeta/CD19-depleted stem cell transplant. The receptors stem from a girl aged 2-10 years with aplastic anemia, due to receive a stem cell transplant.

Only one count was recorded for this clonotype. The junction departs from the called germline gene at one end, perhaps through a read error. The chain joins TRBV12-3 or TRBV12-4 to TRBJ1-5; no reliable D call. This CDR3 has 17 residues. The CDR3 reads CASSLRPGWVDNQPHHF. DNA of the CDR3: TGTGCCAGCAGTTTAAGGCCGGGCTGGGTTGACAATCAGCCCCACCATTTT.

This clonotype has ten or more counts. The V call is TRBV6-2 or TRBV6-3, the J call TRBJ2-4; D is possibly TRBD1 (6 bases). Trimming left V 2 bases short and J 4 bases short, with 15 bases between. Germline assignment: CDR1 MNHEY and CDR2 SVGEGT. The CDR3 is 16 amino acids. DNA for the CDR3: TGTGCCAGCAGTTACGGACAGCAGCAAAAGAAAAACATTCAGTACTTC. The encoded protein is CASSYGQQQKKNIQYF.

The chain employs TRBV27 and TRBJ2-7; TRBD2 matches at 9 bases. The CDR3 extends over 15 amino acids. Germline CDR1 MNHEY, CDR2 SMNVEV (reference sequence). Germline trimming cut 3 bases from V and 4 bases from J; bases unmatched to any gene: 7. In DNA, the CDR3 is TGTGCCAGCAGTTTGAGGCTAGCGGGGTTTTACGAGCAGTACTTC. Protein product: CASSLRLAGFYEQYF.

The genes are TRBV20-1 and TRBJ2-1; perhaps TRBD1 as D (5 bases). This CDR3 contains 13 residues. CDR1 DFQATT and CDR2 SNEGSKA come from the germline V gene (reference sequence). V lost 6 bases to trimming and J lost 5 bases, with 14 bases between them. CDR3 sequence reads: CSAGSGRDNEQFF. CDR3 coding DNA: TGCAGTGCCGGGTCGGGCAGGGACAATGAGCAGTTCTTC.

The table lists this clonotype with many counts. CDR3 in amino acids: CSAGSREMNTEAFF. The CDR3 region has the DNA TGCAGTGCAGGGAGCAGGGAAATGAACACTGAAGCTTTCTTT. The chain links TRBV20-1 to TRBJ1-1; D perhaps matches TRBD1 (5 bases). The V and J ends lost 6 bases and 0 bases respectively, with 14 bases between them. This CDR3 comprises 14 residues. Germline V gene sequence: CDR1 DFQATT, CDR2 SNEGSKA (reference sequence).

This clonotype was picked up one time. This chain links TRBV18 with TRBJ2-1, with a weak D call TRBD1 (5 bases). With 6 bases removed from V and 8 bases from J, the gap between germline ends came to 14 bases. Germline V lookup: CDR1 KGHSH, CDR2 LQKENI. The CDR3 loop spans 13 amino acids. The CDR3 DNA reads TGTGCCAGCTCCCCCCGACAGTCCTATGAGCAGTTCTTC. Translating gives CASSPRQSYEQFF.

CDR3 sequence: CASSLLGQGDQPQHF. In DNA, the CDR3 is TGTGCCAGCTCGCTTCTGGGACAGGGGGATCAGCCCCAGCATTTT. The chain has TRBV12-3 or TRBV12-4 and TRBJ1-5; 11 bases match TRBD1. The CDR3 has 15 amino acids. J lost 5 bases, V lost 8 bases, and 8 bases had no gene match.

In its sample, this clonotype was seen a few times. The chain uses TRBV11-3 and TRBJ2-1; 10 positions match TRBD2. The CDR3 runs 15 residues. Trimming removed 1 base from V and 9 bases from J; junction bases left unmatched: 6. Per the germline V gene, CDR1 is SGHNT and CDR2 is YENEEA. The CDR3 nucleotides read TGTGCCAGCAGCTTAGCAACTAGCGGGACAGGTGAGCAGTTCTTC. It yields the protein CASSLATSGTGEQFF.

This clonotype has a count of ten or more. The CDR3 region has the DNA TGCAGTGCTAGAGAAACAGGGTGGGGGACCCAGTACTTC. This codes for CSARETGWGTQYF. The chain uses TRBV20-1 and TRBJ2-5, with D tentatively TRBD1 (6 bases). This CDR3 comprises 13 residues. The ends were cut back, 0 bases at V and 7 bases at J, with 12 bases in the middle. The germline CDR1 and CDR2 sequences are DFQATT and SNEGSKA (reference sequence).

The genes are TRBV30 and TRBJ2-2; D could derive from TRBD1 or TRBD2 (6 bases each). The length of the CDR3 is 14 residues. V was clipped by 2 bases and J by 6 bases, with 13 bases between them. Germline values: CDR1 GTSNPN, CDR2 SVGIG (reference sequence). CDR3 DNA: TGTGCCTGGAGTAGGGGGGTTGGCGCCGGGGAGCTGTTTTTT. Translating gives CAWSRGVGAGELFF.

This clonotype was seen more than once but under ten times. The chain uses TRBV5-6 and TRBJ2-5, with TRBD1 as a possible D gene (6 bases). In germline, CDR1 is SGHDT, CDR2 YYEEEE. Trimming left V 4 bases short and J 2 bases short, with 21 bases between. The CDR3 length is 17 residues. CDR3 bases: TGTGCCAGCAGCAACTGGTCAGGGGAGTTGGAACAAGAGACCCAGTACTTC. It codes for CASSNWSGELEQETQYF.

This chain connects TRBV3-1 to TRBJ2-1; D is possibly TRBD1 or TRBD2 (6 bases each). This CDR3 has 15 amino acids. V was shortened by 1 base and J by 7 bases, with 14 bases between the two germline ends. CDR1 is LGHDT and CDR2 is YNNKEL in the germline V gene (reference sequence). The CDR3 DNA is TGTGCCAGCAGCCAAGTGGGGGGCCCGGGGAATGAGCAGTTCTTC. It yields the protein CASSQVGGPGNEQFF.

The chain has TRBV5-1 and TRBJ2-3, with a possible D match to TRBD2 (5 bases). CDR3 size: 13 residues. Germline V lookup: CDR1 SGHRS, CDR2 YFSETQ. V was shortened by 3 bases and J by 5 bases, with 10 bases between the two germline ends. CDR3 bases: TGCGCCAGCAGCTGGAGGCGTAGAGATACGCAGTATTTT. Its translation: CASSWRRRDTQYF.

The V gene is TRBV6-1, the J gene TRBJ2-1; TRBD1 or TRBD2 may be the D gene (5 bases each). The germline CDR1 and CDR2 sequences are MNHNS and SASEGT. V lost 6 bases and J 6 bases, leaving 24 bases between the germline ends. There are 17 residues in the CDR3. The CDR3 reads CASSPTGVGPGINEQFF. In DNA form, the CDR3 reads TGTGCCAGCAGCCCAACCGGGGTGGGGCCGGGGATCAATGAGCAGTTCTTC.

This clonotype appeared a few times. The chain is built from TRBV7-9 and TRBJ1-4; D is ambiguous. Germline V gene lookup returns CDR1 SEHNR and CDR2 FQNEAQ (reference sequence). The CDR3 is 14 amino acids. The germline V and J ends were trimmed by 0 bases and 5 bases, with 7 bases remaining between them. The CDR3 region is CASSLAAMNEKLFF. The DNA for the CDR3 is TGTGCCAGCAGCTTAGCGGCCATGAATGAAAAACTGTTTTTT.

This clonotype occurred many times. The gene calls are TRBV7-6 and TRBJ2-3; D is tentatively TRBD1 or TRBD2 (6 bases each). Germline V gene sequence: CDR1 SGHVS, CDR2 FNYEAQ. The V end was cut by 5 bases, the J end by 2 bases, with 14 bases between. This CDR3 is built from 15 residues. CDR3 nucleotide sequence: TGTGCCAGCAGCGGGGGCGGGGCCCTCACAGATACGCAGTATTTT. Its protein is CASSGGGALTDTQYF.

This chain joins TRBV29-1 and TRBJ2-1; perhaps D is TRBD1 or TRBD2 (7 bases each). Germline lookup yields CDR1 SQVTM and CDR2 ANQGSEA. The CDR3 length is 15 residues. The V end lost 4 bases, the J end lost 9 bases, and 22 bases lay between the germline ends. This chain's CDR3 is CSVGGGQPSRPEQFF. DNA of the CDR3: TGCAGCGTTGGGGGGGGACAGCCAAGCCGCCCTGAGCAGTTCTTC.

This clonotype has a count of ten or more. The CDR3 DNA is TGTGCCAGCAGTACCACAGGGGGCGGCACTGAAGCTTTCTTT. Amino acid sequence: CASSTTGGGTEAFF. The chain uses TRBV6-2 or TRBV6-3 and TRBJ1-1; 9 bases are shared with TRBD1. CDR1 and CDR2 from the germline V gene are MNHEY and SVGEGT. The CDR3 runs 14 residues. J was trimmed by 4 bases and V by 5 bases; bases with no gene match: 5.

The chain uses TRBV4-2 and TRBJ2-7; 10 nucleotides align to TRBD2. Germline CDR1 LGHNA, CDR2 YNFKEQ. The CDR3 has 16 residues. J gave up 3 bases and V 0 bases, and 5 bases lay outside the gene matches. CDR3: CASSQDAPSGGYEQYF. As DNA, the CDR3 is TGTGCCAGCAGCCAAGATGCCCCTAGCGGGGGCTACGAGCAGTACTTC.

This clonotype occurred many times. The CDR3 coding sequence is TGCGCCAGCAGCTTACTACCATCCTTGGCAACTAATGAAAAACTGTTTTTT. Translation gives CASSLLPSLATNEKLFF. The V gene is TRBV5-1, the J gene TRBJ1-4; D gene uncertain. V lost 2 bases and J 0 bases, leaving 14 bases between the germline ends. Germline CDR1 is SGHRS and CDR2 is YFSETQ. This CDR3 spans 17 amino acids. Looking up the rest from reference TRBV5-1 and TRBJ1-4 gives the full variable domain: KAGVTQTPRYLIKTRGQQVTLSCSPISGHRSVSWYQQTPGQGLQFLFEYFSETQRNKGNFPGRFSGRQFSNSRSEMNVSTLELGDSALYLCASSLLPSLATNEKLFFGSGTQLSVL.

This clonotype was picked up many times. The chain employs TRBV15 and TRBJ2-7, with D uncertain. Germline-derived CDR1 and CDR2 are LNHNV and YYDKDF (reference sequence). This CDR3 spans 15 amino acids. Trimming removed 4 bases at V and 0 bases at J, with 13 bases between. The CDR3 DNA reads as TGTGCCACCAGCACTGCTAAGCACTCCTCCTACGAGCAGTACTTC. Translating it yields CATSTAKHSSYEQYF.

This clonotype was counted only a few times. CDR3 DNA: TGTGCCAGCAGCCAAGGGGCGGGGGACAATGAGCAGTTCTTC. It translates to CASSQGAGDNEQFF. The rearrangement joins TRBV4-2 to TRBJ2-1; 7 positions agree with TRBD2. This CDR3 spans 14 amino acids. CDR1 and CDR2 (germline): LGHNA, YNFKEQ. V gave up 1 base and J gave up 5 bases; unmatched junction bases: 2.

This chain joins TRBV10-3 and TRBJ2-7, with 7 positions matching TRBD1. The germline gives CDR1 ENHRY, CDR2 SYGVKD. The CDR3 sequence is 13 residues long. Trimming at V came to 2 bases and at J to 6 bases, leaving 4 bases not matched to a gene. CDR3 nucleotide sequence: TGTGCCATCAGTGAGACAGGGGTGGGCGAGCAGTACTTC. Residues: CAISETGVGEQYF.

The rearrangement joins TRBV4-1 to TRBJ2-5; D possibly uses TRBD1 or TRBD2 (5 bases each). In germline, CDR1 is MGHRA, CDR2 YSYEKL. The CDR3 loop spans 16 amino acids. Trimming pared 3 bases from V and 0 bases from J, leaving 14 bases between. The DNA of the CDR3 is TGCGCCAGCAGCCAGCGCGTAACGGGACACCAAGAGACCCAGTACTTC. Translation gives CASSQRVTGHQETQYF.

This rearrangement joins TRBV5-5 to TRBJ1-3; TRBD1 is a possible D gene (5 bases). V gave up 3 bases and J gave up 4 bases, with 8 bases separating them. CDR3 length: 13 residues. CDR1 is SGHKS, CDR2 YYEKEE, per germline (reference sequence). The CDR3 here is CASSSWGGNTIYF. The CDR3 DNA sequence: TGTGCCAGCAGCTCATGGGGCGGAAACACCATATATTTT. The entire variable domain, with the rest obtained from reference TRBV5-5 and TRBJ1-3, is as follows: DAGVTQSPTHLIKTRGQQVTLRCSPISGHKSVSWYQQVLGQGPQFIFQYYEKEERGRGNFPDRFSARQFPNYSSELNVNALLLGDSALYLCASSSWGGNTIYFGEGSWLTVV.